A selection of T cell receptor beta chains follows, all from one sample in a study of blood T cells in healthy people across ages. TCRdb passed the 5' RACE reads through MiXCR, listing each CDR3 protein once. The sample gives approximately 760,000 distinct CDR3 sequences, about 25% of which show up once; under 10% is in the top ten. This same sample was also taken into another study, of T cells of mothers and their children.

The sample comprised blood. These receptors all stem from a boy between 10 and 17 years old in good health. Both conserved end residues are part of each CDR3. Fields, in order: J gene, V gene, CDR3 protein.

j_gene: -; v_gene: TRBV5-1; CDR3aa: CASSLSPSGTYEQYF
j_gene: -; v_gene: TRBV28; CDR3aa: CASTIPGFGEQFF
j_gene: TRBJ2-5; v_gene: TRBV7-2; CDR3aa: CASSPDRAEWETQYF
j_gene: TRBJ1-1; v_gene: TRBV2; CDR3aa: CASTRQTNTEAFF
j_gene: TRBJ2-5; v_gene: TRBV4-2; CDR3aa: CASSQTTSEEETQYF
j_gene: TRBJ1-2; v_gene: TRBV5-5; CDR3aa: CASSLGTGSRGYTF
j_gene: TRBJ1-2; v_gene: TRBV2; CDR3aa: CASSEGQFYGYTF
j_gene: TRBJ1-1; v_gene: TRBV4-2; CDR3aa: CASSRVGPGTGAEAFF
j_gene: TRBJ2-5; v_gene: TRBV20-1; CDR3aa: CSARDEIQGLLTQYF
j_gene: TRBJ2-6; v_gene: TRBV15; CDR3aa: CATSPGDSGSGANVLTF
j_gene: TRBJ2-3; v_gene: TRBV20-1; CDR3aa: CSALGRYITDTQYF
j_gene: TRBJ2-5; v_gene: TRBV4-2; CDR3aa: CASSQGWPQGQETQYF
j_gene: TRBJ2-5; v_gene: TRBV6-2/TRBV6-3; CDR3aa: CASNTSPYQETQYF
j_gene: TRBJ2-7; v_gene: TRBV6-2/TRBV6-3; CDR3aa: CASSPGPLMEQYF
j_gene: -; v_gene: TRBV12-3/TRBV12-4; CDR3aa: CASSDTGESYEQYF
j_gene: TRBJ2-7; v_gene: TRBV27; CDR3aa: CASSFFQNSYEQYF
j_gene: TRBJ2-1; v_gene: TRBV4-3; CDR3aa: CASSQDSRGGRDEQFF
j_gene: TRBJ1-2; v_gene: TRBV6-5; CDR3aa: CASSATSRGFGGYTF
j_gene: TRBJ2-7; v_gene: TRBV4-2; CDR3aa: CASSQEGTGAYEQYF
j_gene: TRBJ2-7; v_gene: TRBV10-3; CDR3aa: CAISVPAGGLHEQYF
j_gene: TRBJ1-2; v_gene: TRBV9; CDR3aa: CASSVPRRQGIGGYTF
j_gene: TRBJ2-7; v_gene: TRBV18; CDR3aa: CASSPPPQGFYEQYF
j_gene: TRBJ2-1; v_gene: TRBV20-1; CDR3aa: CSAKGRGPYNEQFF
j_gene: TRBJ2-3; v_gene: TRBV20-1; CDR3aa: CSARGPQFTDTQYF
j_gene: TRBJ1-4; v_gene: TRBV27; CDR3aa: CASNKPEKLFF
j_gene: TRBJ1-2; v_gene: TRBV20-1; CDR3aa: CSATGTVSYGYTF
j_gene: TRBJ1-1; v_gene: TRBV20-1; CDR3aa: CSALEGKTEAFF
j_gene: TRBJ2-2; v_gene: TRBV12-3/TRBV12-4; CDR3aa: CASGPRGTGELFF
j_gene: TRBJ2-7; v_gene: TRBV5-5; CDR3aa: CASSSGGLFTYEQYF
j_gene: TRBJ2-3; v_gene: TRBV7-8; CDR3aa: CASSLHPSTDTQYF
j_gene: TRBJ2-7; v_gene: TRBV7-6; CDR3aa: CASATGGSYEQYF
j_gene: TRBJ2-7; v_gene: TRBV7-2; CDR3aa: CASSLAPGSYEQYF
j_gene: TRBJ2-5; v_gene: TRBV7-8; CDR3aa: CASSLEFATSQETQYF
j_gene: TRBJ2-7; v_gene: TRBV5-1; CDR3aa: CASSPETAGGYEQYF
j_gene: TRBJ1-1; v_gene: TRBV20-1; CDR3aa: CSASAPVNTEAFF
j_gene: TRBJ2-5; v_gene: TRBV4-2; CDR3aa: CASSQDARQETQYF
j_gene: TRBJ2-3; v_gene: TRBV11-1; CDR3aa: CASSYTQIGIWGDTQYF
j_gene: TRBJ1-1; v_gene: TRBV7-8; CDR3aa: CASSLREGGRGTEAFF
j_gene: TRBJ2-3; v_gene: TRBV12-3/TRBV12-4; CDR3aa: CASSPRRILGGDTQYF
j_gene: TRBJ2-5; v_gene: TRBV12-3/TRBV12-4; CDR3aa: CASSPLSGGAQGETQYF
j_gene: TRBJ2-5; v_gene: TRBV6-5; CDR3aa: CASSYSTGTRETQYF
j_gene: TRBJ2-7; v_gene: TRBV28; CDR3aa: CASSLMVGGPSSYEQYF
j_gene: TRBJ2-7; v_gene: TRBV29-1; CDR3aa: CSVEDPGGQGSSYEQYF
j_gene: TRBJ2-2; v_gene: TRBV10-2; CDR3aa: CASSDLALTGELFF
j_gene: TRBJ1-6; v_gene: TRBV4-2; CDR3aa: CASSQEGSGGISPLHF
j_gene: TRBJ2-4; v_gene: TRBV15; CDR3aa: CATSRDFGTRAFLARDIQYF
j_gene: TRBJ2-2; v_gene: TRBV6-1; CDR3aa: CASSAWTGQNTGELFF
j_gene: TRBJ2-3; v_gene: TRBV27; CDR3aa: CASSPGTGQTDTQYF
j_gene: TRBJ1-4; v_gene: TRBV20-1; CDR3aa: CSARTETEKLFF
j_gene: -; v_gene: TRBV12-3/TRBV12-4; CDR3aa: CASSFAAGGYEQYF
j_gene: TRBJ1-1; v_gene: TRBV20-1; CDR3aa: CSAFRAGTANTEAFF
j_gene: -; v_gene: TRBV6-5; CDR3aa: CASAGTEYYEQYF
j_gene: TRBJ2-3; v_gene: TRBV7-2; CDR3aa: CASSSRAGGPTDTQYF
j_gene: TRBJ2-2; v_gene: TRBV12-3/TRBV12-4; CDR3aa: CASSPTNTGELFF
j_gene: TRBJ1-2; v_gene: TRBV27; CDR3aa: CASSTEGGRLYGYTF
j_gene: TRBJ2-1; v_gene: TRBV4-1; CDR3aa: CASSHISGRPLYNEQFF
j_gene: TRBJ2-2; v_gene: TRBV3-1; CDR3aa: CASSQGASRTGELFF